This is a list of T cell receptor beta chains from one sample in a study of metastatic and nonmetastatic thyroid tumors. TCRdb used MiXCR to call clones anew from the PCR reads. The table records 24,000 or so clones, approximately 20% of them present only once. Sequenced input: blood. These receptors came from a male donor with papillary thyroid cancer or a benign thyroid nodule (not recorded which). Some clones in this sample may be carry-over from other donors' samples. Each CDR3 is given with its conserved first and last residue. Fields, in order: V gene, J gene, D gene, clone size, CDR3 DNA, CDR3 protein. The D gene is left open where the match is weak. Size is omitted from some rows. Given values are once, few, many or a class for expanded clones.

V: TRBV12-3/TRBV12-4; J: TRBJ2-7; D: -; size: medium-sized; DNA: TGTGCCAGCAGTTCTTACGGCTCGCCCTACGAGCAGTACTTC; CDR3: CASSSYGSPYEQYF
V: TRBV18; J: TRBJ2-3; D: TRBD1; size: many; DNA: TGTGCCAGCTCAGCCGACAGGGTTCCAGATACGCAGTATTTT; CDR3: CASSADRVPDTQYF
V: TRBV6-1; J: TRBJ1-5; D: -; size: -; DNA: TGTGCCAGCAGTCTAGCGGCCTCCTGGCAGCCCCAGCATTTT; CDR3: CASSLAASWQPQHF
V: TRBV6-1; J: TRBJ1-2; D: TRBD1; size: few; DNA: TGTGCCAGCAGTACCCACAGGGGGCTCAGCTATGGCTACACCTTC; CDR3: CASSTHRGLSYGYTF
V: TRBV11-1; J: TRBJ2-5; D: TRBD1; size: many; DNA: TGTGCCAGCAGCTCGGGACAGGGGGTCTGGGAGACCCAGTACTTC; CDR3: CASSSGQGVWETQYF
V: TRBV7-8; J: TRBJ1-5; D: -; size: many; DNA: TGTGCCAGCAGCCGCGGAATTAGCAATCAGCCCCAGCATTTT; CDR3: CASSRGISNQPQHF
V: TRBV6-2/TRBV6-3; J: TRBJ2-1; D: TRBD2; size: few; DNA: TGTGCCAGCAGTTACTCTAGCGGGAGGGCCGGGGACAATGAGCAGTTCTTC; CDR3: CASSYSSGRAGDNEQFF
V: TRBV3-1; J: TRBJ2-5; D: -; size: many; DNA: TGTGCCAGCAGCCCCAGGCTGTCGGAGACCCAGTACTTC; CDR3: CASSPRLSETQYF
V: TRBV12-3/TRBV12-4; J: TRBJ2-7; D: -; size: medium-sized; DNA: TGTGCCAGCAGTGGGAGCGCCGTTCGGGAGCAGTACTTC; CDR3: CASSGSAVREQYF
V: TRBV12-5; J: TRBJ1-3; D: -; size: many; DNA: TGTGCTAGTGGTTTTGAGTCCCGCTCTGGAAACACCATATATTTT; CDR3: CASGFESRSGNTIYF
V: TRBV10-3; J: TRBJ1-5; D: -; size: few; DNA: TGTGGAATCAGTGAGTCTGGGAACCAGCCCCAGCATTTT; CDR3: CGISESGNQPQHF
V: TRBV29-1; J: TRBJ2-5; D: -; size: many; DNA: TGCAGCGTTATACGACAGGTCCAAGAGACCCAGTACTTC; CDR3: CSVIRQVQETQYF
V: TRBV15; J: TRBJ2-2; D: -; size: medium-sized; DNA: TGTGCCACCAGCAGAGTCAGAACGAACACCGGGGAGCTGTTTTTT; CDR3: CATSRVRTNTGELFF
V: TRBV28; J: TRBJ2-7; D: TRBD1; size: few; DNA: TGTGCCAGCAGTACTCCCCTGACAGGGTCCCTACCCTCCTACGAGCAGTACTTC; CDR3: CASSTPLTGSLPSYEQYF
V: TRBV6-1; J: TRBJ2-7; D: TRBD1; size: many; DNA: TGTGCCAGCAGTGGGATCCCAGGGGGCGCATACGAGCAGTACTTC; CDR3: CASSGIPGGAYEQYF
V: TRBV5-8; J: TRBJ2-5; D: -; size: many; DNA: TGTGCCAGCCTGACAGGACTTGAGACCCAGTACTTC; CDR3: CASLTGLETQYF
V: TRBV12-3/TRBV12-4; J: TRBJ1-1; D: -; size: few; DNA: TGTGCCAGCAGTTTCATAGGACAGAACACTGAAGCTTTCTTT; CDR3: CASSFIGQNTEAFF
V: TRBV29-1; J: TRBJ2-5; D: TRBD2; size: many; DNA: TGCAGCGTTGGACTAGCATCGGAGACCCAGTACTTC; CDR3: CSVGLASETQYF
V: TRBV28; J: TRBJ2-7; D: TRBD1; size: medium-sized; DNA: TGTGCCAGCAGTTACACAGGGGGCGGTGACTACGAGCAGTACTTC; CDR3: CASSYTGGGDYEQYF
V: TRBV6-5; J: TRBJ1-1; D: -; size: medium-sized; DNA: TGTGCCAGCAGTTACTCCCCCAGGGGTAGTTCTGAAGCTTTCTTT; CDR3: CASSYSPRGSSEAFF
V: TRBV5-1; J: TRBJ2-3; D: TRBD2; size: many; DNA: TGCGCCAGCAGCTCTAGCGGGAGTGAGGGAGATACGCAGTATTTT; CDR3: CASSSSGSEGDTQYF
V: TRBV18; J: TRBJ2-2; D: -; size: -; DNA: TGTGCCAGCTCACCACCCGGGCAGGGCGGAACCGGGGAGCTGTTTTTT; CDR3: CASSPPGQGGTGELFF
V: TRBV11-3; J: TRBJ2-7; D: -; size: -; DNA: TGTGCCAGCAGCTTGGGCGGGACAGCCTACGAGCAGTACTTC; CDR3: CASSLGGTAYEQYF
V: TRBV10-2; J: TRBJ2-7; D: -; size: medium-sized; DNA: TGCGCCGCGGAGGGTGCTTACGAGCAGTACTTC; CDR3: CAAEGAYEQYF
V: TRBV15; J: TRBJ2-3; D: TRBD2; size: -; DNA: TGTGCCACCGGGGATACTAGCGTGAGAACGTTGGATACGCAGTATTTT; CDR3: CATGDTSVRTLDTQYF
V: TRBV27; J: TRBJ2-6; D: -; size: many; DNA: TGTGCCAGCAGAATCGTGGGCCCCTCTAGCTCTGGGGCCAACGTCCTGACTTTC; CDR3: CASRIVGPSSSGANVLTF
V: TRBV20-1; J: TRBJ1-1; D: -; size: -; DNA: TGCAGTGCTAGAGATTGGCGGAACTCTGAAGCTTTATTT; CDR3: CSARDWRNSEALF
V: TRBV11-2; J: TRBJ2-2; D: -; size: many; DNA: TGTGCCAGCAGCTCGTACCGACAGGCCCCCGGGGAGCTGTTTTTT; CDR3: CASSSYRQAPGELFF
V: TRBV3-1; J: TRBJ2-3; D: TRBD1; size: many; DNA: TGTGCCAGCAGCCAAGTCCCGACAGGGAGCGCCGGCACAGATACGCAGTATTTT; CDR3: CASSQVPTGSAGTDTQYF
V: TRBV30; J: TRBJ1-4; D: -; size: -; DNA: TGTGCCTGGAGCGGCCTGATGGGGACTAATGAAAAACTGTTTTTT; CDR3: CAWSGLMGTNEKLFF
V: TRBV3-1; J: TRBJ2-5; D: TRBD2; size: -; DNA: TGTGCCAGCAGCCAAGCTAGCGGGATGGAGACCGAGTACTTC; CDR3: CASSQASGMETEYF
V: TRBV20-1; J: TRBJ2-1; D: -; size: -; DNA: TGCAGTGCTAGCTCGGACAATGAGCAGTTCTTC; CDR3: CSASSDNEQFF
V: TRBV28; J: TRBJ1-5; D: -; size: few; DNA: TGTGCCAGCAGTTTCGGGGCAGCAATCAAACCCCAGCATTTT; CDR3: CASSFGAAIKPQHF
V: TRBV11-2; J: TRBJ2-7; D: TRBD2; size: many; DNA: TGTGCCAGCAGCCCGAGGACTAGCGGGAATGTCCTCGAGCAGTACTTC; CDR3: CASSPRTSGNVLEQYF
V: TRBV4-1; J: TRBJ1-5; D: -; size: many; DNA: TGCGCCAGCAGCCAAGATCCACTGGCCGGACCCCAGCATTTT; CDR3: CASSQDPLAGPQHF
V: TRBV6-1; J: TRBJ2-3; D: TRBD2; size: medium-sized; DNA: TGTGCCAGCAGCCTGACTAGCGGCTACACAGATACGCAGTATTTT; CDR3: CASSLTSGYTDTQYF
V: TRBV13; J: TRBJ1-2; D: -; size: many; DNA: TGTGCCAGCAGCTTAAGGGGCGGTAACTATGGCTACACCTTC; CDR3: CASSLRGGNYGYTF
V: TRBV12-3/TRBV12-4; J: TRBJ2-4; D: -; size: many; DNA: TGTGCCAGCAGCCAACAGACCCTAGCCAAAAACATTCAGTACTTC; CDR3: CASSQQTLAKNIQYF
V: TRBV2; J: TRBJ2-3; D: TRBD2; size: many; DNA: TGTGCCAGCAAGGGACCGGGGGGATATACGCAGTATTTT; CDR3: CASKGPGGYTQYF
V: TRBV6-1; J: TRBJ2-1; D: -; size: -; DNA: TGTGCCAGCAGGACCCCGGGGGGTAGGGGGGATGAGCAGTTCTTC; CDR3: CASRTPGGRGDEQFF
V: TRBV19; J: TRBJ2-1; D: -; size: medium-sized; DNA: TGTGCCAGTAGTATACTAGCCGGCTACAATGAGCAGTTCTTC; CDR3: CASSILAGYNEQFF
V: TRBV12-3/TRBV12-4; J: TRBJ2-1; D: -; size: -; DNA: TGTGCCAGCAGTTTGGGGGACGGGGCGTGGAATGAGCAGTTCTTC; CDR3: CASSLGDGAWNEQFF
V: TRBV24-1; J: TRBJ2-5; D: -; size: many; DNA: TGTGCCACCAGTGATTCAGTGGGCTCAGAGACCCAGTACTTC; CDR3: CATSDSVGSETQYF
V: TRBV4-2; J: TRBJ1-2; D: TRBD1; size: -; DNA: TGTGCCAGCAGCCAACCTGGCCAACAGGGGGCAGAGGGCTACACCTTC; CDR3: CASSQPGQQGAEGYTF
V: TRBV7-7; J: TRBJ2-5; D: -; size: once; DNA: TGTGCTAGCAGCTTAAGGACAAGGTATACCCAGTACTTC; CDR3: CASSLRTRYTQYF
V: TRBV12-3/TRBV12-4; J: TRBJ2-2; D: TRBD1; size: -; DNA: TGTGCCAGCAGTCCCCGGACAGGGGGACTTGCCGGGGAGCTGTTTTTT; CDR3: CASSPRTGGLAGELFF
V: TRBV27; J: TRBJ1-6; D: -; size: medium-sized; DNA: TGTGCCAGCAGGGGAACAGTAAATTCACCCCTCCACTTT; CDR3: CASRGTVNSPLHF
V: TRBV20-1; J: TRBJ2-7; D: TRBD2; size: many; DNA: TGCAGTGCTCAGAGGGTGGCTAGCGGGACCAAACCCTACGAGCAGTACTTC; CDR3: CSAQRVASGTKPYEQYF
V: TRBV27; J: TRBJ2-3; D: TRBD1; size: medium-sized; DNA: TGTGCCACAGGACAGGGGGAATTAGATACGCAGTATTTT; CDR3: CATGQGELDTQYF
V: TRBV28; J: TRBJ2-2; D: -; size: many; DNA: TGTGCCAGCAGTTCCCCCCCCCACCAGGACACCGGGGAGCTGTTTTTT; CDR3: CASSSPPHQDTGELFF
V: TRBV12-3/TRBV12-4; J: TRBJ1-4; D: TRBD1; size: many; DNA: TGTGCCAGCACACCGAGACAGGGTTGGGGCGAAAAACTGTTTTTT; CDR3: CASTPRQGWGEKLFF